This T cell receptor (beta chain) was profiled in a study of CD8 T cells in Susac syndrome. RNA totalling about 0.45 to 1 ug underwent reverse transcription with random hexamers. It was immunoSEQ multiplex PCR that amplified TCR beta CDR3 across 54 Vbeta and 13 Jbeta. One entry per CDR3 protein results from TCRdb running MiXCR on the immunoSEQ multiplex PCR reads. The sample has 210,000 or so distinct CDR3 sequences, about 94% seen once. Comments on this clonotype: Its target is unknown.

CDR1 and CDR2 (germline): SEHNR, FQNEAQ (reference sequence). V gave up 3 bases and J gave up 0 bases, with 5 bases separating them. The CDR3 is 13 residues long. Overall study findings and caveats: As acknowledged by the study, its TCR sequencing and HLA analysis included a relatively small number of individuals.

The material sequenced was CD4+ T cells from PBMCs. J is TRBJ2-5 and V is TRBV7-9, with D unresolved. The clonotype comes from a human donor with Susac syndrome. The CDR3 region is CASSFSNQETQYF. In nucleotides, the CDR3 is TGTGCCAGCAGCTTCTCCAACCAAGAGACCCAGTACTTC.